This T cell receptor beta chain was captured by sequencing in a study of response to subunit inactivated influenza vaccine. General study findings and limits: Only a handful of new T cells, the authors suggested, are recruited with each seasonal influenza vaccination.

This clonotype has just a few counts. Antigen specificity is unknown. TCRdb recomputed calls from the RT-PCR reads with MiXCR, one row per CDR3 protein. Of more than 700,000 distinct CDR3 sequences listed, 21% are singletons. The clonotype comes from a man aged 50 or older who received an inactivated influenza vaccine. Sequencing used PBMCs from blood, obtained roughly 5 days after vaccination.

DNA for the CDR3: TGCGCCAGCAGCTTGGTTGGCAAACAGAACACTGAAGCTTTCTTT. It is translated as CASSLVGKQNTEAFF. The chain is built from TRBV5-1 and TRBJ1-1; D unresolved. CDR1 and CDR2 (germline): SGHRS, YFSETQ. V shed 0 bases and J shed 1 base, with 10 bases lying between them. CDR3 length: 15 residues. The whole variable domain, remainder taken from reference TRBV5-1 and TRBJ1-1, is KAGVTQTPRYLIKTRGQQVTLSCSPISGHRSVSWYQQTPGQGLQFLFEYFSETQRNKGNFPGRFSGRQFSNSRSEMNVSTLELGDSALYLCASSLVGKQNTEAFFGQGTRLTVV.